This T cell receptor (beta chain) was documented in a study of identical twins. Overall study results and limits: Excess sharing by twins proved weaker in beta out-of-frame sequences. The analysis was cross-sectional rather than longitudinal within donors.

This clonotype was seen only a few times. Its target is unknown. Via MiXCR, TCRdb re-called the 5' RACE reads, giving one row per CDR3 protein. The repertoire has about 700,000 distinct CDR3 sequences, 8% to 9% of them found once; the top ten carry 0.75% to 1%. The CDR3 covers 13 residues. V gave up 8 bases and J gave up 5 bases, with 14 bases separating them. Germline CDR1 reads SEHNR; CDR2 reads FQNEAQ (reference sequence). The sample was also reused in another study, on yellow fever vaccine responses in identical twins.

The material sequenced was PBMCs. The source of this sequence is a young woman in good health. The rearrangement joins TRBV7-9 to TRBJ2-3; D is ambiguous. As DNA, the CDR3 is TGTGCCAGCGAGCGTCCTCCGGGAGATACGCAGTATTTT. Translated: CASERPPGDTQYF.